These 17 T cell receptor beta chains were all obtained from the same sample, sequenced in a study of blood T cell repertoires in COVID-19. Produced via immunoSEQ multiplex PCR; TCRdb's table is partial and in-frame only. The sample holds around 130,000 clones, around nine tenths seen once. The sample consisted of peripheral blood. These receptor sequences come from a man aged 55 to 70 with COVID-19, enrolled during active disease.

The CDR3 region has the DNA TGTGCCACCAGTGATTTTAATAGTGAAAAACTGTTTTTT. Translating it yields CATSDFNSEKLFF. The gene calls are TRBV24-1 and TRBJ1-4; D call uncertain. V was trimmed by 1 base and J by 7 bases, leaving 6 bases between them. Germline loops: CDR1 KGHDR, CDR2 SFDVKD. The CDR3 has 13 amino acids.

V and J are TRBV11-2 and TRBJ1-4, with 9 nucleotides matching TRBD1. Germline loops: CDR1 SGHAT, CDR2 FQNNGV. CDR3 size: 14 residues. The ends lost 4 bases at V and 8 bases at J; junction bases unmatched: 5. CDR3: CASSSQGAGEKLFF. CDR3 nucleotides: TGTGCCAGCAGCTCACAGGGGGCAGGAGAAAAACTGTTTTTT.

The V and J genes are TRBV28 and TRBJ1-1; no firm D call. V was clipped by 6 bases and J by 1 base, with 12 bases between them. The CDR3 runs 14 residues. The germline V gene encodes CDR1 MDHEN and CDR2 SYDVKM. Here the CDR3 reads CASSRRVENTEAFF. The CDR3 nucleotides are TGTGCCAGCAGCAGACGGGTGGAGAACACTGAAGCTTTCTTT. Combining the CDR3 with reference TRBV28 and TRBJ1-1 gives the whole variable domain DVKVTQSSRYLVKRTGEKVFLECVQDMDHENMFWYRQDPGLGLRLIYFSYDVKMKEKGDIPEGYSVSREKKERFSLILESASTNQTSMYLCASSRRVENTEAFFGQGTRLTVV.

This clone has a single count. As DNA, the CDR3 is TGTGCCAGCAGTCGAAGGGACAGGCTGCAAGAGACCCAGTACTTC. Protein: CASSRRDRLQETQYF. This chain joins TRBV11-3 and TRBJ2-5; 8 positions agree with TRBD1. The CDR3 contains 15 residues. Trimming removed 6 bases from V and 2 bases from J; junction bases left unmatched: 8. Germline V lookup: CDR1 SGHNT, CDR2 YENEEA.

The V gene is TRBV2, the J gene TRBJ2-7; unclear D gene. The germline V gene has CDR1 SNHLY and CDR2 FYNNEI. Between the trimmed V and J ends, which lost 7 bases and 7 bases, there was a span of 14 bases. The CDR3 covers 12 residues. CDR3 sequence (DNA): TGTGCCAGCATGACCGGCCTCGGGGAGCAGTACTTC. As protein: CASMTGLGEQYF.

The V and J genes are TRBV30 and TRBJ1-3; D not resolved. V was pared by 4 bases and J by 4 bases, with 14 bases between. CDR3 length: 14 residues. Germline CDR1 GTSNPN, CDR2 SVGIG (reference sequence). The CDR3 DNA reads TGTGCCTGGACGTCGCCCAGTGCAGGAAACACCATATATTTT. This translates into CAWTSPSAGNTIYF.

The CDR3 reads CASRLQGKTEAFF. CDR3 nucleotide sequence: TGTGCCAGCAGGTTACAGGGGAAAACTGAAGCTTTCTTT. The V gene is TRBV7-2, the J gene TRBJ1-1, with TRBD1 matching over 7 bases. V trimming: 6 bases; J trimming: 5 bases; junction bases outside the gene matches: 6. CDR1 SGHTA and CDR2 FQGNSA come from the germline V gene. CDR3 length equals 13 residues. The entire variable domain, with the rest obtained from reference TRBV7-2 and TRBJ1-1, is as follows: GAGVSQSPSNKVTEKGKDVELRCDPISGHTALYWYRQSLGQGLEFLIYFQGNSAPDKSGLPSDRFSAERTGGSVSTLTIQRTQQEDSAVYLCASRLQGKTEAFFGQGTRLTVV.

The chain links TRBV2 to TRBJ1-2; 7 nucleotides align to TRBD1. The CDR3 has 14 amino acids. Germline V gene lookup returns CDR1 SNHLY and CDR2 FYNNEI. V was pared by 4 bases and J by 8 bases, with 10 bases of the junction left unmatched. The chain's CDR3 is CASSVDRVLRGYTF. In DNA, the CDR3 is TGTGCCAGCAGTGTAGACAGGGTATTGAGGGGCTACACCTTC.

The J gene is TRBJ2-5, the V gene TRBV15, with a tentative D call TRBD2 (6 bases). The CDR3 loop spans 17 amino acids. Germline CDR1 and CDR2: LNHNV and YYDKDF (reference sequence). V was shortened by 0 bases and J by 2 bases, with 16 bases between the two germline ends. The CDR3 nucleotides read TGTGCCACCAGCAGAGATATACCAGCTGGGGGGCAAGAGACCCAGTACTTC. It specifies CATSRDIPAGGQETQYF.

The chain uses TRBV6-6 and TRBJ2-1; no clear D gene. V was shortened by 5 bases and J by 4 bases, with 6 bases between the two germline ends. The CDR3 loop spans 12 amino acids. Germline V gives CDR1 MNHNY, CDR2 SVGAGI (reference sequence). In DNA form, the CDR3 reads TGTGCCAGCAGTCCCTTGTACAATGAGCAGTTCTTC. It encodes CASSPLYNEQFF.

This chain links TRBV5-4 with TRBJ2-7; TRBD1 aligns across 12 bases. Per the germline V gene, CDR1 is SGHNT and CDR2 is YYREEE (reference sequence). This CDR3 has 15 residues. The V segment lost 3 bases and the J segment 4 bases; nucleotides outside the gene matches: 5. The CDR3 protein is CASSWGGQGAYEQYF. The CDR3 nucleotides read TGTGCCAGCAGCTGGGGGGGACAGGGGGCTTACGAGCAGTACTTC.

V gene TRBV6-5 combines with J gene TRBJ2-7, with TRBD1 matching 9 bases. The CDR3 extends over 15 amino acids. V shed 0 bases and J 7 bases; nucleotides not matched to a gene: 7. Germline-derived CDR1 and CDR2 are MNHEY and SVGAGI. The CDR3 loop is CASSYSRTGVGEQYF. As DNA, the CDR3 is TGTGCCAGCAGTTACTCCCGGACAGGGGTGGGGGAGCAGTACTTC.

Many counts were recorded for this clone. DNA of the CDR3: TGTGCCAGTAGGGGACAGACCTACAATGAGCAGTTCTTC. Its translation is CASRGQTYNEQFF. The chain couples TRBV6-5 to TRBJ2-1, with TRBD1 matching 7 bases. The germline CDR1 and CDR2 sequences are MNHEY and SVGAGI. The J segment lost 2 bases and the V segment lost 9 bases, leaving 4 bases of the junction unmatched. The CDR3 loop spans 13 amino acids.

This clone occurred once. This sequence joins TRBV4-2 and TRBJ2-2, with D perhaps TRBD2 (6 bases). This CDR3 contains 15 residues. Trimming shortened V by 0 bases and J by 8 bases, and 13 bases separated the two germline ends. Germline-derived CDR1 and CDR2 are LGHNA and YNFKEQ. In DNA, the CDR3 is TGTGCCAGCAGCCAAGATCGGTGGGCGGGGGGGGAGCTGTTTTTT. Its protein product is CASSQDRWAGGELFF.

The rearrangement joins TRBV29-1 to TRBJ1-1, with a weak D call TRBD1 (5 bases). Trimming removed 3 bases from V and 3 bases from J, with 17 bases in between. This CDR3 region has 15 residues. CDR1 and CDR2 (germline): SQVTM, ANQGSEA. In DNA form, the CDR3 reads TGCAGCGTTGATGGGGCGGCAGGTGGATACACTGAAGCTTTCTTT. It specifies CSVDGAAGGYTEAFF.

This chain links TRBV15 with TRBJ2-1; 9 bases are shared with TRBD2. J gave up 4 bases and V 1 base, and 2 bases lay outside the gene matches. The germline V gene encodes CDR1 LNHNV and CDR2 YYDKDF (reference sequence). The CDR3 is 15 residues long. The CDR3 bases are TGTGCCACCAGCAGAGCGGCGGGAGGGTACAATGAGCAGTTCTTC. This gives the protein CATSRAAGGYNEQFF.

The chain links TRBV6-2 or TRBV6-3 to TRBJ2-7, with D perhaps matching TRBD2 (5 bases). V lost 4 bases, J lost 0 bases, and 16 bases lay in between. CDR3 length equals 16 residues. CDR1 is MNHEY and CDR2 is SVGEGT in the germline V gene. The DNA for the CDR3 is TGTGCCAGCAGTTCGTACCTTACAGCGGACTCCTACGAGCAGTACTTC. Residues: CASSSYLTADSYEQYF.